Listed below are T cell receptor beta chains from one sample, sequenced in a study of beta chain features in type 1 diabetes. Generated by immunoSEQ multiplex PCR, the TCRdb table keeps only in-frame clones and is missing some. This table has approximately 730,000 clones, roughly 13% appearing once. The sequenced sample consisted of naive CD4+ T cells from blood. The receptors originated from a man between 18 and 29 years old with type 1 diabetes. The CDR3 runs from the conserved cysteine through the conserved F or W. Fields, in order: V gene, clone size, D gene, J gene, CDR3 protein, CDR3 DNA. A D gene is named only where the DNA matches it firmly. Size values are once, few and many counts, or a class for expanded clones, and some rows have none.

>TRBV5-4|-|-|TRBJ2-6
CASSLKWGSSGANVLTF
TGTGCCAGCAGCTTGAAGTGGGGAAGCTCTGGGGCCAACGTCCTGACTTTC
>TRBV7-8|few|-|TRBJ2-1
CASSLGSLSETYNEQFF
TGTGCCAGCAGCTTAGGCTCTCTGAGCGAGACCTACAATGAGCAGTTCTTC
>TRBV30|-|-|TRBJ1-3
CAWSWGGSSGNTIYF
TGTGCCTGGAGCTGGGGGGGCTCGTCTGGAAACACCATATATTTT
>TRBV7-2|few|-|TRBJ2-3
CASSSGSSTDTQYF
TGTGCCAGCAGCTCCGGGTCCTCAACAGATACGCAGTATTTT
>TRBV28|few|-|TRBJ2-5
CASSLTRKETQYF
TGTGCCAGCAGTTTGACTAGGAAAGAGACCCAGTACTTC
>TRBV6-1|-|TRBD1|TRBJ1-4
CASSQNRGAKLFF
TGTGCCAGCAGCCAAAACAGGGGGGCAAAACTGTTTTTT
>TRBV18|-|-|TRBJ2-7
CASSPPPGTSYEQYF
TGTGCCAGCTCACCACCGCCGGGGACCTCCTACGAGCAGTACTTC
>TRBV7-3|-|TRBD1|TRBJ2-2
CASSSPRGKGTGELFF
TGTGCCAGCAGCTCCCCCAGGGGGAAGGGGACCGGGGAGCTGTTTTTT
>TRBV18|-|-|TRBJ2-3
CASSPGGRKFSTDTQYF
TGTGCCAGCTCACCCGGCGGACGGAAGTTTAGCACAGATACGCAGTATTTT
>TRBV7-9|-|-|TRBJ1-6
CASSLDPLPLHF
TGTGCCAGCAGCTTAGATCCACTCCCCCTCCACTTT
>TRBV5-1|-|-|TRBJ2-3
CASSSLAGPRDTQYF
TGCGCCAGCAGCTCCTTGGCGGGGCCTAGAGATACGCAGTATTTT
>TRBV5-1|few|-|TRBJ2-3
CASSPGEITDTQYF
TGCGCCAGCAGCCCAGGGGAGATAACAGATACGCAGTATTTT
>TRBV25-1|-|-|TRBJ1-1
CASSESRKGAFF
TGTGCCAGCAGTGAATCGAGGAAGGGAGCTTTCTTT
>TRBV6-5|few|-|TRBJ1-1
CASSHPPGEGTEAFF
TGTGCCAGCAGCCACCCCCCGGGGGAGGGCACTGAAGCTTTCTTT
>TRBV7-2|-|-|TRBJ1-2
CASSQSAGLPTEGYTF
TGTGCCAGCAGCCAGAGCGCAGGGTTACCAACGGAGGGCTACACCTTC
>TRBV5-1|few|-|TRBJ2-1
CASSLDTPSYNEQFF
TGCGCCAGCAGCTTGGACACCCCCTCCTACAATGAGCAGTTCTTC
>TRBV5-6|few|-|TRBJ2-5
CASSLSQGQETQYF
TGTGCCAGCAGCTTATCACAGGGCCAAGAGACCCAGTACTTC
>TRBV6-1|few|-|TRBJ1-2
CASSEVPGSYGYTF
TGTGCCAGCAGTGAAGTTCCAGGGAGCTATGGCTACACCTTC
>TRBV27|few|-|TRBJ2-3
CASSLRAPGDTQYF
TGTGCCAGCAGTTTACGGGCGCCGGGGGATACGCAGTATTTT
>TRBV5-1|-|-|TRBJ1-1
CASSLEVQTEAFF
TGCGCCAGCAGCTTGGAGGTTCAGACTGAAGCTTTCTTT
>TRBV9|few|-|TRBJ1-2
CASSVWGTLDLYGYTF
TGTGCCAGCAGCGTCTGGGGGACCCTCGACCTCTATGGCTACACCTTC
>TRBV2|few|-|TRBJ2-6
CASSSERSGANVLTF
TGTGCCAGCAGTTCGGAGAGATCTGGGGCCAACGTCCTGACTTTC
>TRBV5-1|-|-|TRBJ2-7
CASSLRDGSREQYF
TGCGCCAGCAGCCTAAGGGACGGCTCGCGGGAGCAGTACTTC
>TRBV5-1|-|-|TRBJ1-2
CASSSQGGQVVGGYTF
TGCGCCAGCAGCTCCCAAGGTGGGCAGGTAGTAGGAGGCTACACCTTC
>TRBV25-1|few|-|TRBJ1-5
CASRGGPNQPQHF
TGTGCCAGCAGAGGAGGGCCTAATCAGCCCCAGCATTTT
>TRBV30|-|TRBD1|TRBJ2-5
CAWSVALDRGRETQYF
TGTGCCTGGAGTGTGGCCCTCGACAGGGGGCGAGAGACCCAGTACTTC
>TRBV6-6|few|-|TRBJ2-3
CASGRSTDTQYF
TGTGCCAGCGGGAGAAGCACAGATACGCAGTATTTT
>TRBV6-6|-|TRBD1|TRBJ2-7
CASTGQGAFNEQYF
TGTGCCAGCACAGGACAGGGGGCTTTTAACGAGCAGTACTTC
>TRBV30|-|-|TRBJ1-5
CAWRSGQVRNQPQHF
TGTGCCTGGAGATCCGGGCAGGTTCGCAATCAGCCCCAGCATTTT
>TRBV6-1|-|TRBD1|TRBJ1-1
CASSEQGTGNTEAFF
TGTGCCAGCAGTGAACAAGGGACAGGTAACACTGAAGCTTTCTTT
>TRBV6-6|-|-|TRBJ2-1
CASSYLAGRGFF
TGTGCCAGCAGTTACTTGGCTGGACGGGGGTTCTTC
>TRBV6-1|-|-|TRBJ2-4
CASSEAAGMIRGPQNIQYF
TGTGCCAGCAGTGAAGCGGCAGGGATGATACGGGGGCCACAAAACATTCAGTACTTC
>TRBV11-2|few|-|TRBJ1-2
CASSLQVVSGYTF
TGTGCCAGCAGCTTGCAGGTAGTCAGTGGCTACACCTTC
>TRBV13|few|-|TRBJ2-7
CASSPGGDEYEQYF
TGTGCCAGCAGCCCCGGAGGGGATGAGTACGAGCAGTACTTC
>TRBV10-3|-|TRBD2|TRBJ2-5
CAISAGGVTQETQYF
TGTGCCATCAGTGCTGGGGGGGTAACCCAAGAGACCCAGTACTTC
>TRBV29-1|few|TRBD1|TRBJ2-5
CSVSGQGQETQYF
TGCAGCGTTTCGGGACAGGGCCAAGAGACCCAGTACTTC
>TRBV25-1|-|-|TRBJ1-2
CASSDGGARGYTF
TGTGCCAGCAGTGATGGGGGCGCGAGGGGCTACACCTTC
>TRBV10-1|-|-|TRBJ1-3
CASSESGQGNTIYF
TGCGCCAGCAGTGAGAGCGGACAAGGAAACACCATATATTTT
>TRBV23-1|few|-|TRBJ1-4
CASSPTVGGGAEKLFF
TGCGCCAGCAGTCCCACGGTTGGAGGGGGTGCTGAAAAACTGTTTTTT
>TRBV18|few|-|TRBJ2-1
CASSPGQGGYNEQFF
TGTGCCAGCTCACCAGGCCAGGGCGGTTACAATGAGCAGTTCTTC
>TRBV6-5|few|TRBD1|TRBJ1-1
CATTDRESLAEAFF
TGTGCCACAACGGACAGGGAATCCTTGGCAGAAGCTTTCTTT
>TRBV27|-|-|TRBJ2-7
CASSLIGGYEQYF
TGTGCCAGCAGTTTAATAGGGGGTTACGAGCAGTACTTC
>TRBV9|-|TRBD1|TRBJ1-2
CASSVGTGQTNYGYTF
TGTGCCAGCAGCGTAGGTACGGGACAGACGAACTATGGCTACACCTTC
>TRBV28|-|-|TRBJ1-1
CASTPRGLNTEAFF
TGTGCCAGCACCCCGAGGGGCTTGAACACTGAAGCTTTCTTT
>TRBV6-4|once|-|TRBJ1-2
CASSQPKRMGYTF
TGTGCCAGCAGTCAACCCAAACGGATGGGCTACACCTTC
>TRBV6-1|few|-|TRBJ2-6
CASSGRGPGANVLTF
TGTGCCAGCAGTGGACGGGGGCCCGGGGCCAACGTCCTGACTTTC
>TRBV6-6|-|-|TRBJ1-3
CASSYDWSGNTIYF
TGTGCCAGCAGTTACGACTGGTCTGGAAACACCATATATTTT
>TRBV7-9|few|-|TRBJ1-2
CASSSIGNTHYYGYTF
TGTGCCAGCAGCTCGATCGGAAACACACACTACTATGGCTACACCTTC
>TRBV19|-|-|TRBJ1-5
CASKEEAGGLGQPQHF
TGTGCCAGTAAGGAAGAGGCAGGTGGGCTTGGGCAGCCCCAGCATTTT
>TRBV6-6|few|TRBD1|TRBJ2-7
CASSGSRTGVGEQYF
TGTGCCAGCTCAGGCTCACGGACAGGTGTGGGGGAGCAGTACTTC
>TRBV11-3|few|-|TRBJ2-5
CASSLVPSETQYF
TGTGCCAGCAGCTTAGTTCCATCCGAGACCCAGTACTTC
>TRBV2|-|-|TRBJ2-6
CLKSAGPPHSGANVLTF
TGTCTAAAGTCAGCGGGCCCACCTCACTCTGGGGCCAACGTCCTGACTTTC